This T cell receptor beta chain was identified in a study of cytomegalovirus exposure and HLA in healthy donors. The germline V gene has CDR1 MNHEY and CDR2 SVGAGI. The CDR3 is 15 amino acids. J was trimmed by 6 bases and V by 5 bases; bases with no gene match: 4. Donors showed nominal health when sampled, although they likely had unrecorded immune exposures. A remark on this clone: Its antigen is not identified.

Findings and limits, study-wide: Within the data, a cluster of highly shared sequence variants was likely a sequencing artifact. Several V segments, TRBV6-2 and TRBV6-3 among them, could not be told apart and were dropped. Researchers reported from a later analysis that most CMV-associated TCR beta chains appeared HLA-restricted.

With 60 Vbeta and 13 Jbeta primers, the PCR was carried out. Only in-frame clones appear in the TCRdb table, and some are missing; sequencing was by immunoSEQ multiplex PCR. The repertoire includes more than 95,000 clones, 74% of them detected once, and over 3.5% sits in the top ten. This receptor was identified in a woman aged 45-59 years in good health and CMV-seropositive. Material for sequencing was PBMCs. The gene calls are TRBV6-5 and TRBJ1-4, with 12 positions matching TRBD1. Here the CDR3 reads CASSIRDRGHEKLFF. The CDR3 bases are TGTGCCAGCAGTATCCGGGACAGGGGGCATGAAAAACTGTTTTTT.